These 16 T cell receptor beta chains were sequenced from one sample in a study of blood T cell repertoires in COVID-19. This table comes from immunoSEQ multiplex PCR, and its TCRdb copy is limited to in-frame clones, with some not included. The profile covers roughly 25,000 clones, with 80% to 85% appearing a single time and roughly 61% taken by the ten largest. The specimen sequenced was peripheral blood. These receptors all come from a woman of 80 years or more with acute or convalescent COVID-19.

The V and J genes are TRBV10-3 and TRBJ2-7, with D tentatively TRBD2 (5 bases). The germline V gene encodes CDR1 ENHRY and CDR2 SYGVKD. With 4 bases removed from V and 5 bases from J, the gap between germline ends came to 15 bases. This CDR3 has 14 residues. This CDR3 reads CAISGVTGRHEQYF. As DNA, the CDR3 is TGTGCCATCAGTGGGGTGACGGGAAGACACGAGCAGTACTTC.

DNA for the CDR3: TGTGCCAGCAGCTTAACCCAGGGCTCCTATGGCTACACCTTC. Its protein product is CASSLTQGSYGYTF. The J gene is TRBJ1-2, the V gene TRBV7-3; D perhaps matches TRBD1 (5 bases). Per germline, CDR1 SGHTA and CDR2 FQGTGA. The CDR3 is made up of 14 amino acids. With 0 bases removed from V and 4 bases from J, the gap between germline ends came to 9 bases.

The genes are TRBV11-2 and TRBJ1-1; 9 bases map to TRBD1. Germline CDR1 is SGHAT and CDR2 is FQNNGV. V gave up 1 base and J gave up 5 bases; unmatched junction bases: 8. The CDR3 has 16 residues. The CDR3 protein is CASSLVTGQGRTEAFF. The CDR3 nucleotides read TGTGCCAGCAGCTTAGTTACGGGACAGGGACGAACTGAAGCTTTCTTT.

The rearrangement links TRBV6-5 to TRBJ1-6; no definite D call. This CDR3 has 15 amino acids. The germline V and J ends were trimmed by 6 bases and 0 bases, with 9 bases remaining between them. Per the germline V gene, CDR1 is MNHEY and CDR2 is SVGAGI. This CDR3 is CASRSWSSYNSPLHF. For the CDR3, the DNA is TGTGCCAGCAGATCCTGGAGCTCCTATAATTCACCCCTCCACTTT.

The V gene is TRBV13, the J gene TRBJ1-2; a weak D match, TRBD1 (5 bases). V was shortened by 5 bases and J by 6 bases, with 22 bases between the two germline ends. Germline V gene sequence: CDR1 PRHDT, CDR2 FYEKMQ (reference sequence). CDR3 length: 16 residues. CDR3 amino acids: CASSLPSQGSADGYTF. The CDR3 DNA follows: TGTGCCAGCAGCCTGCCCTCCCAGGGTTCAGCTGATGGCTACACCTTC.

This chain connects TRBV5-1 to TRBJ1-2; TRBD1 is a possible D gene (5 bases). Germline assignment: CDR1 SGHRS and CDR2 YFSETQ. Trimming took off 0 bases at V and 7 bases at J, with 16 bases between the two ends. CDR3 size: 15 residues. CDR3 nucleotide sequence: TGCGCCAGCAGCTTGGAGTCGGCAGGGAAGCCTGGCTACACCTTC. This sequence encodes CASSLESAGKPGYTF.

The chain carries TRBV4-1 and TRBJ1-6; the match to TRBD1 covers 7 bases. The germline CDR1 and CDR2 sequences are MGHRA and YSYEKL. Germline trimming cut 0 bases from V and 8 bases from J; bases unmatched to any gene: 7. The CDR3 length is 16 residues. CDR3 in amino acids: CASSQDRAGGDSPLHF. The DNA of the CDR3 is TGCGCCAGCAGCCAAGATAGGGCAGGGGGTGATTCACCCCTCCACTTT.

The V gene is TRBV18, the J gene TRBJ1-4; D is unclear. Trimming took off 1 base at V and 2 bases at J, with 8 bases between the two ends. CDR1 and CDR2 from the germline V gene are KGHSH and LQKENI. CDR3 length: 15 residues. The CDR3 loop is CASSPLRGTNEKLFF. In nucleotides, the CDR3 is TGTGCCAGCTCACCACTTCGGGGTACTAATGAAAAACTGTTTTTT.

The chain carries TRBV9 and TRBJ2-1; D not resolved. This CDR3 spans 12 amino acids. V lost 4 bases and J lost 4, with 6 bases in between. Germline loops: CDR1 SGDLS, CDR2 YYNGEE. CDR3 in amino acids: CASSPQYNEQFF. DNA of the CDR3: TGTGCCAGCAGCCCTCAGTACAATGAGCAGTTCTTC. Together with reference TRBV9 and TRBJ2-1, the CDR3 gives the full variable domain: DSGVTQTPKHLITATGQRVTLRCSPRSGDLSVYWYQQSLDQGLQFLIQYYNGEERAKGNILERFSAQQFPDLHSELNLSSLELGDSALYFCASSPQYNEQFFGPGTRLTVL.

The rearrangement joins TRBV12-3 or TRBV12-4 to TRBJ1-6, with D maybe TRBD1 (6 bases). V was clipped by 6 bases and J by 7 bases, with 10 bases between them. This CDR3 contains 13 residues. The CDR3 DNA is TGTGCCAGCAGCCAGGACAGAAATTCACCCCTCCACTTT. Translated, it gives CASSQDRNSPLHF.

Only one count was recorded for this clone. The chain combines TRBV9 with TRBJ1-3; D perhaps matches TRBD1 (6 bases). The length of the CDR3 is 16 residues. V lost 0 bases and J 2 bases, leaving 12 bases between the germline ends. The germline V gene has CDR1 SGDLS and CDR2 YYNGEE. CDR3 amino acids: CASSVEQGYTGNTIYF. CDR3 DNA: TGTGCCAGCAGCGTAGAACAGGGTTACACTGGAAACACCATATATTTT.

This clone turned up a few times. This chain connects TRBV11-1 to TRBJ2-7; 7 bases fit TRBD2. This CDR3 has 15 residues. Germline loops: CDR1 SGHAT, CDR2 FQDESV (reference sequence). The trim removed 3 bases at V and 5 bases at J, leaving 10 bases unmatched. The CDR3 DNA reads as TGTGCCAGCAGCTTCGGGGAGGGTAGGGTCGACGAGCAGTACTTC. This translates into CASSFGEGRVDEQYF.

The chain links TRBV7-2 to TRBJ2-5; tentatively, D is TRBD1 (7 bases). V shed 5 bases and J shed 2 bases, with 18 bases lying between them. Per the germline V gene, CDR1 is SGHTA and CDR2 is FQGNSA. CDR3 size: 16 residues. The CDR3 DNA reads TGTGCCAGCAGCCCCGCAGGGGGACTTATGCAAGAGACCCAGTACTTC. Translating gives CASSPAGGLMQETQYF. The full variable domain, in which reference TRBV7-2 and TRBJ2-5 provide the parts outside the CDR3, is GAGVSQSPSNKVTEKGKDVELRCDPISGHTALYWYRQSLGQGLEFLIYFQGNSAPDKSGLPSDRFSAERTGGSVSTLTIQRTQQEDSAVYLCASSPAGGLMQETQYFGPGTRLLVL.

The chain combines TRBV6-5 with TRBJ1-1, with D hard to call. CDR1 is MNHEY, CDR2 SVGAGI, per germline. The CDR3 spans 12 residues. V lost 7 bases and J lost 5, with 11 bases in between. The chain's CDR3 is CASKDEETEAFF. The CDR3 region has the DNA TGTGCCAGCAAAGACGAGGAAACTGAAGCTTTCTTT.

The CDR3, as DNA: TGTGCCAGCAGCTTGAGTGGGGGCTGGTTTGGAGGAAACACCATATATTTT. Protein sequence: CASSLSGGWFGGNTIYF. V gene TRBV5-8 combines with J gene TRBJ1-3; D is possibly TRBD1 (6 bases). The germline V gene has CDR1 SGHTS and CDR2 YDEGEE. This CDR3 comprises 17 residues. The ends were cut back, 1 base at V and 4 bases at J, with 18 bases in the middle.

This chain links TRBV6-1 with TRBJ2-1; 8 bases fit TRBD2. Germline V gene data show CDR1 as MNHNS and CDR2 as SASEGT. The trim removed 3 bases at V and 2 bases at J, leaving 6 bases unmatched. The length of the CDR3 is 16 residues. CDR3 region: CASSETVAGTYNEQFF. DNA of the CDR3: TGTGCCAGCAGTGAGACCGTAGCGGGAACCTACAATGAGCAGTTCTTC.